Listed below are T cell receptor beta chains from one sample, sequenced in a study of blood T cell repertoires in COVID-19. TCRdb's table, derived via immunoSEQ multiplex PCR, lists solely in-frame clones and lacks some. The data hold about 76,000 clones, with around 74% observed a single time. The sequencing input was peripheral blood. The receptors originated from a man aged 65 to 79 with acute or convalescent COVID-19. CDR3s include the opening cysteine and the closing phenylalanine or tryptophan. D genes are given only for firm matches. Clone size is stated in some rows and not others, as once, few, many or a class when expanded.

size	V	D	J	DNA	CDR3
NA	TRBV18	TRBD1	TRBJ1-5	TGTGCCAGCTCCCCGGCGGGACAGGGGCACAATCAGCCCCAGCATTTT	CASSPAGQGHNQPQHF
NA	TRBV6-5	TRBD1	TRBJ2-4	TGTGCCAGCACCCTCGACAGGGGGTCCAAAAACATTCAGTACTTC	CASTLDRGSKNIQYF
NA	TRBV29-1	NA	TRBJ2-7	TGCAGCGTTGATGGACAAAATGGCTACGAGCAGTACTTC	CSVDGQNGYEQYF
NA	TRBV11-2	TRBD2	TRBJ2-5	TGTGCCAGCAGCCCCCGGACTAGCGGGAGGGTGGACCAAGAGACCCAGTACTTC	CASSPRTSGRVDQETQYF
NA	TRBV5-1	TRBD2	TRBJ2-7	TGCGCCAGCAGCGAACTAGCGGGTTCCTCCTACGAGCAGTACTTC	CASSELAGSSYEQYF
NA	TRBV9	NA	TRBJ2-1	TGTGCCAGCAGCCCCTGGGACTCGACAGTGGATGAGCAGTTCTTC	CASSPWDSTVDEQFF
few	TRBV6-1	NA	TRBJ1-1	TGTGCCAGCAGTGAAATGGGGGCGGTGGGGGCTGAAGCTTTCTTT	CASSEMGAVGAEAFF
few	TRBV2	TRBD2	TRBJ2-3	TGTGCCAGCAGTCGTAGCGGGGGAAGCACAGATACGCAGTATTTT	CASSRSGGSTDTQYF
NA	TRBV24-1	NA	TRBJ2-7	TGTGCCACCAGTGATCAGGGGGGCAGCTACGAGCAGTACTTC	CATSDQGGSYEQYF
NA	TRBV3-1/TRBV3-2	NA	TRBJ1-1	TGTGCCAGCAGCCACCAGGGGCTGAACACTGAAGCTTTCTTT	CASSHQGLNTEAFF
NA	TRBV7-9	NA	TRBJ2-3	TGTGCCAGCAGCCCCCGGAGTGGCGGGGGCACAGATACGCAGTATTTT	CASSPRSGGGTDTQYF
NA	TRBV6-2/TRBV6-3	NA	TRBJ1-5	TGTGCCAGCAGTTACCCCCCAGACAGGTGGAGCAATCAGCCCCAGCATTTT	CASSYPPDRWSNQPQHF
few	TRBV15	TRBD2	TRBJ2-1	TGTGCCACCAGCGGTGGGGGTGTGACTAGCGCCAATGAGCAGTTCTTC	CATSGGGVTSANEQFF
NA	TRBV10-3	NA	TRBJ2-1	TGTGCCATCAGTAGGACCCTTGGGGGCCACAATGAGCAGTTCTTC	CAISRTLGGHNEQFF
NA	TRBV16	TRBD1	TRBJ1-2	TGTGCCAGCAGCCAATCGAGGGGGCTCTACTATGGCTACACCTTC	CASSQSRGLYYGYTF
once	TRBV18	NA	TRBJ1-2	TGTGCCAGCTCACGGGAGAGGGAAGGCGGCTACACCTTC	CASSREREGGYTF
NA	TRBV5-6	NA	TRBJ2-7	TGTGCCAGCAGCCTGACAGCCTACGAGCAGTACTTC	CASSLTAYEQYF
NA	TRBV7-9	NA	TRBJ2-2	TGTGCCAGCAGCCCCCTCACCGGGGAGCTGTTTTTT	CASSPLTGELFF
NA	TRBV7-8	TRBD2	TRBJ2-7	TGTGCCAGCAGCTCCCCCCGGGGGGGGTCCTTGAAGCAGTACTTC	CASSSPRGGSLKQYF
NA	TRBV19	TRBD1	TRBJ1-5	TGTGCCACCACCCCGACAGGGACGAAGAGCAATCAGCCCCAGCATTTT	CATTPTGTKSNQPQHF
few	TRBV5-1	NA	TRBJ1-1	TGCGCCAGCAGCAGGTCTCGGGATACTGAAGCTTTCTTT	CASSRSRDTEAFF
NA	TRBV5-8	NA	TRBJ2-3	TGTGCCAGCAGCTTGGGCAGGGTTCAGGGAGATACGCAGTATTTT	CASSLGRVQGDTQYF